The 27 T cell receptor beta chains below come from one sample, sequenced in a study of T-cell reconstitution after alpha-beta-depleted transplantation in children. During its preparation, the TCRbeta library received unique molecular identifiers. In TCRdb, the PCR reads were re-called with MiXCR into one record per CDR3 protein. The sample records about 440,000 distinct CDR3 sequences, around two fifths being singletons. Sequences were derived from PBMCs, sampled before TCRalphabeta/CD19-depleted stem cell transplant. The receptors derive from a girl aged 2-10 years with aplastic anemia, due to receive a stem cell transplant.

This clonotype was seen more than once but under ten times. The CDR3 reads CASSQYRTRITGELFF. In DNA, the CDR3 is TGTGCCAGCAGCCAATACAGGACTAGAATCACCGGGGAGCTGTTTTTT. The V gene is TRBV3-1, the J gene TRBJ2-2, with 7 bases that match TRBD2. The CDR3 is made up of 16 amino acids. V trimming: 2 bases; J trimming: 4 bases; junction bases outside the gene matches: 7. From germline, CDR1 is LGHDT and CDR2 YNNKEL (reference sequence).

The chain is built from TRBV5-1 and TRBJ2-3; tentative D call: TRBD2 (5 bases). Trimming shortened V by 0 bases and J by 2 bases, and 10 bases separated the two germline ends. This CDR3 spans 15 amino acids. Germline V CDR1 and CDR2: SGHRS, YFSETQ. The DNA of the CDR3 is TGCGCCAGCAGCTTGGTCTACGGGGACACAGATACGCAGTATTTT. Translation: CASSLVYGDTDTQYF.

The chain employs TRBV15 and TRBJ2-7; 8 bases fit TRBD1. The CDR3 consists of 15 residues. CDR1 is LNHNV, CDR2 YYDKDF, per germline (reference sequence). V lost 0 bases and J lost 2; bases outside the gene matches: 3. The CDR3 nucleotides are TGTGCCACCAGCAGAGAGGGGACAGGAGCCTACGAGCAGTACTTC. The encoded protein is CATSREGTGAYEQYF.

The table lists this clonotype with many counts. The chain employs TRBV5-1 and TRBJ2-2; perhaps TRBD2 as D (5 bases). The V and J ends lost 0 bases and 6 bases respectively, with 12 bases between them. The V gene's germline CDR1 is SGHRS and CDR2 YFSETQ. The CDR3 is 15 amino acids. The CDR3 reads CASSLGGNGAGELFF. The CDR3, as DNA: TGCGCCAGCAGCTTGGGAGGGAACGGCGCCGGGGAGCTGTTTTTT.

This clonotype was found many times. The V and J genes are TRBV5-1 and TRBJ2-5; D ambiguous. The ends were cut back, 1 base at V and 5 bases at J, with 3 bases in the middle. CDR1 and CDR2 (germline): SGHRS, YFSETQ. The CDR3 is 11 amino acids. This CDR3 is CASSLHETQYF. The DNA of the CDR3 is TGCGCCAGCAGCTTGCACGAGACCCAGTACTTC.

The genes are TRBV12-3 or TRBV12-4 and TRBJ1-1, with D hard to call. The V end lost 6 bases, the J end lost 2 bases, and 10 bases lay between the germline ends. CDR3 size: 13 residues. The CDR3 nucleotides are TGTGCCAGCAGGTACAGTGATAACACTGAAGCTTTCTTT. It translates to CASRYSDNTEAFF.

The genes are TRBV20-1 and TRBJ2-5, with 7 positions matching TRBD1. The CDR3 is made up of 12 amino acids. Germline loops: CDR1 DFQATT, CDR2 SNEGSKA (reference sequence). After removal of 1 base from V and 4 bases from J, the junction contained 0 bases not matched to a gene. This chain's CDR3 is CSARGDRETQYF. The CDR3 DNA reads TGCAGTGCTAGAGGGGACAGAGAGACCCAGTACTTC.

CDR3 coding DNA: TGTGCCAGCAGCCCGTTCTCTCGCACAGATACGCAGTATTTT. Its translation: CASSPFSRTDTQYF. This sequence joins TRBV7-3 and TRBJ2-3; D is ambiguous. This CDR3 is 14 amino acids long. Germline CDR1 and CDR2: SGHTA and FQGTGA. Trimming left V 5 bases short and J 1 base short, with 10 bases between.

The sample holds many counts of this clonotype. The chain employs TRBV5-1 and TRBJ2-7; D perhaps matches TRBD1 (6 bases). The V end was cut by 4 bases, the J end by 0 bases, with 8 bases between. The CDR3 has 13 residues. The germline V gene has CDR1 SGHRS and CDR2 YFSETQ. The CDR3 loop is CASSQDSSYEQYF. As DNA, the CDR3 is TGCGCCAGCAGCCAGGACAGCTCCTACGAGCAGTACTTC.

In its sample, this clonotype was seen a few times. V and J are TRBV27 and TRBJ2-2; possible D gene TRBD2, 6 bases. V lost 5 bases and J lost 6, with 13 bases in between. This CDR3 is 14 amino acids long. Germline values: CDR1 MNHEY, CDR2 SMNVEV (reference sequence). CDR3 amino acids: CASSTYRDSGELFF. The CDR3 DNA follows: TGTGCCAGCAGTACTTATCGGGACTCCGGGGAGCTGTTTTTT.

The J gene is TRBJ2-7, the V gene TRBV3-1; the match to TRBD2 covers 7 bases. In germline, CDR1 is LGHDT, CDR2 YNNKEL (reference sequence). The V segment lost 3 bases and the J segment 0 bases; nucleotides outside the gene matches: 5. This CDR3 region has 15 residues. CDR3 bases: TGTGCCAGCAGCCAGCATCCGGGGGGCTCCTACGAGCAGTACTTC. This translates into CASSQHPGGSYEQYF.

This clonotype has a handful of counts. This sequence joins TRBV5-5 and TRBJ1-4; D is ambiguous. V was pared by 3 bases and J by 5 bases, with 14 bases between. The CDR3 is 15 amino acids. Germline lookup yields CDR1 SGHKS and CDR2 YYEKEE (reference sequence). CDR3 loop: CASSSVGRVNEKLFF. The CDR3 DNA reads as TGTGCCAGCAGCTCGGTGGGTAGGGTAAATGAAAAACTGTTTTTT.

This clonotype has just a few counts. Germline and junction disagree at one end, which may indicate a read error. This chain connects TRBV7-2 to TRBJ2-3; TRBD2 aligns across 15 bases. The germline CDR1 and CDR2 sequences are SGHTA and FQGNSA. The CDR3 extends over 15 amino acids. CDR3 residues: CASSLLGTSGRPDSF. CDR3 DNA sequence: TGTGCCAGCAGCCTCCTAGGGACTAGCGGGAGGCCGGACTCATTT.

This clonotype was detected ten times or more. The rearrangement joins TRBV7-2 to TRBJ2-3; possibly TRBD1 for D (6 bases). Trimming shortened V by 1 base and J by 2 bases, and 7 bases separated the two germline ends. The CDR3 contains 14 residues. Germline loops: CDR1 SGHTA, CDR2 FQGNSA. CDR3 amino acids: CASSLGGPTDTQYF. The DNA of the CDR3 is TGTGCCAGCAGCTTAGGGGGGCCCACAGATACGCAGTATTTT. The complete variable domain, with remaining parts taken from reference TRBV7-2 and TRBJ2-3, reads GAGVSQSPSNKVTEKGKDVELRCDPISGHTALYWYRQSLGQGLEFLIYFQGNSAPDKSGLPSDRFSAERTGGSVSTLTIQRTQQEDSAVYLCASSLGGPTDTQYFGPGTRLTVL.

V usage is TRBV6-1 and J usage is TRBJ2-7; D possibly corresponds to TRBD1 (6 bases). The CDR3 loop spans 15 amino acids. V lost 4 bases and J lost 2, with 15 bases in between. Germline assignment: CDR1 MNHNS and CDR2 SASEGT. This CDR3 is CASSVETGPTYEQYF. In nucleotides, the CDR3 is TGTGCCAGCAGTGTAGAGACAGGCCCCACCTACGAGCAGTACTTC.

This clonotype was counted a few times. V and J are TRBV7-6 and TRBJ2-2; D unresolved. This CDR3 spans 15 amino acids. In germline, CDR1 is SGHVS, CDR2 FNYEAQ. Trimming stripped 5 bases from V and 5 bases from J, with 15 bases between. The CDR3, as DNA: TGTGCCAGCAGCCTCCAGATAGGGCGAACCGGGGAGCTGTTTTTT. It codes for CASSLQIGRTGELFF.

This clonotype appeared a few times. CDR3 in amino acids: CSVERAVGADTQYF. CDR3 nucleotides: TGCAGCGTTGAACGAGCGGTGGGCGCAGATACGCAGTATTTT. The J gene is TRBJ2-3, the V gene TRBV29-1; a weak D match, TRBD2 (5 bases). V lost 2 bases and J lost 4, with 13 bases in between. Germline loops: CDR1 SQVTM, CDR2 ANQGSEA. CDR3 length: 14 residues.

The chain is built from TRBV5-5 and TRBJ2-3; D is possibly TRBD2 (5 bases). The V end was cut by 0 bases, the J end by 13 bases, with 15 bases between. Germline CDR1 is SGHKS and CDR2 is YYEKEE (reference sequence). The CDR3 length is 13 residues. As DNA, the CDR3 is TGTGCCAGCAGCTTGGCCGGAGGCGCCGCGGAGTATTTT. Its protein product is CASSLAGGAAEYF.

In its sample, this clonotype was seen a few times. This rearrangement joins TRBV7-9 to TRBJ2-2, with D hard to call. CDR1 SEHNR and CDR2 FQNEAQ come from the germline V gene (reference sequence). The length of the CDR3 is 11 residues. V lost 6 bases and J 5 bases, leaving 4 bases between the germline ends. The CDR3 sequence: CASRQTGELFF. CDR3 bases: TGTGCCAGCAGACAAACCGGGGAGCTGTTTTTT.

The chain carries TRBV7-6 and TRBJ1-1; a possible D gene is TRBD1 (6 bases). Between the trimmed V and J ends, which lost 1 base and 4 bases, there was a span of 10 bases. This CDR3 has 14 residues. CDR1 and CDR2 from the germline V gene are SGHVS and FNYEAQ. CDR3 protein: CASSLGTAITEAFF. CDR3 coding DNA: TGTGCCAGCAGCTTAGGGACAGCGATCACTGAAGCTTTCTTT.

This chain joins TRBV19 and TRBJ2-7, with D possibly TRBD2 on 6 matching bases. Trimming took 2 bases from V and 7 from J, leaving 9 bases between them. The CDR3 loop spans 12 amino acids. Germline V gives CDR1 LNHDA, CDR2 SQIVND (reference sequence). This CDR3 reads CASSIPGREQYF. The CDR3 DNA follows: TGTGCCAGTAGTATACCGGGGAGGGAGCAGTACTTC.

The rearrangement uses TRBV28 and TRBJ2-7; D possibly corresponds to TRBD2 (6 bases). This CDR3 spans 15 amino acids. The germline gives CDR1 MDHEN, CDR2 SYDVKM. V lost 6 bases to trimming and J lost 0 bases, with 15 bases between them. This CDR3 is CASSTPEGLSYEQYF. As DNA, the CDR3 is TGTGCCAGCAGCACTCCGGAGGGCCTCTCCTACGAGCAGTACTTC.

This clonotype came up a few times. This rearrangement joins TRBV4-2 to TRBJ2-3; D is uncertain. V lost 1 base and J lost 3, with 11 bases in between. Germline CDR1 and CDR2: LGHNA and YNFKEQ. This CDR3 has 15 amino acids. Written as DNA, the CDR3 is TGTGCCAGCAGCCAAGCTGACGGTCGGACAGATACGCAGTATTTT. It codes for CASSQADGRTDTQYF.

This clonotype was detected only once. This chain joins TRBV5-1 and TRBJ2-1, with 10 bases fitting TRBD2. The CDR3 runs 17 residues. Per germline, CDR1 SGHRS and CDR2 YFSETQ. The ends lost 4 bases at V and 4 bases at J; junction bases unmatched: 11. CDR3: CASSITTTSGIYNEQFF. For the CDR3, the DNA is TGCGCCAGCAGCATCACCACTACTAGCGGGATATACAATGAGCAGTTCTTC.

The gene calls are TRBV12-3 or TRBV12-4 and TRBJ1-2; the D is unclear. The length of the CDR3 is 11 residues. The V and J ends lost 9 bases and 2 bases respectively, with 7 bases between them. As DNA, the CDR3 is TGTGCCAGTCGCACGAACTATGGCTACACCTTC. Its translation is CASRTNYGYTF.

CDR3 region: CASSFGTDLSYNEQFF. The CDR3 DNA sequence: TGTGCCAGCAGCTTCGGGACGGACCTCTCCTACAATGAGCAGTTCTTC. The chain joins TRBV5-6 to TRBJ2-1, with D perhaps assigned TRBD1 or TRBD2 (5 bases each). The germline V and J ends were trimmed by 2 bases and 0 bases, with 12 bases remaining between them. The CDR3 consists of 16 residues. Germline V CDR1 and CDR2: SGHDT, YYEEEE.

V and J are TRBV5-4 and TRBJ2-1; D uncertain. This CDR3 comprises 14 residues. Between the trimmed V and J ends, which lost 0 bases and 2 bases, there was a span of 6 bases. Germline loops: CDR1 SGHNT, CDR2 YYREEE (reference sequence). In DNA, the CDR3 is TGTGCCAGCAGCTTGGACTTAACCTACAATGAGCAGTTCTTC. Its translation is CASSLDLTYNEQFF.